The 31 T cell receptor beta chains in this list originate from one sample, sequenced in a study of Ad26.COV2.S vaccination and SARS-CoV-2 variants. The data were produced by immunoSEQ multiplex PCR, yet TCRdb's version contains in-frame clones alone and is incomplete. This sample has 350,000 to 450,000 clones; 90% to 95% occur once, and the top ten carry about 3.9%. The specimen was peripheral blood, collected after recovery from COVID-19. These receptors all come from a human donor who had recovered from COVID-19.

The rearrangement joins TRBV6-5 to TRBJ1-2; no firm D call. Germline CDR1 reads MNHEY; CDR2 reads SVGAGI. There are 14 residues in the CDR3. The V and J ends lost 5 bases and 0 bases respectively, with 10 bases between them. CDR3 nucleotides: TGTGCCAGCAGTCCTACAAGATCTAACTATGGCTACACCTTC. Translated: CASSPTRSNYGYTF.

The V call is TRBV27, the J call TRBJ1-1; TRBD1 is a possible D gene (6 bases). The germline CDR1 and CDR2 sequences are MNHEY and SMNVEV (reference sequence). V lost 10 bases and J 0 bases, leaving 12 bases between the germline ends. The CDR3 runs 13 residues. CDR3: CATVGGLNTEAFF. CDR3 in DNA: TGTGCCACAGTCGGGGGGCTGAACACTGAAGCTTTCTTT.

This clone was counted a single time. The V call is TRBV25-1, the J call TRBJ1-3; D unclear. Looked up from germline, CDR1 is MGHDK and CDR2 is SYGVNS. This CDR3 spans 14 amino acids. Trimming shortened V by 5 bases and J by 4 bases, and 12 bases separated the two germline ends. As DNA, the CDR3 is TGTGCCAGCAGTAGGGCCGGCTCGGGAAACACCATATATTTT. This translates into CASSRAGSGNTIYF. The whole variable domain, remainder taken from reference TRBV25-1 and TRBJ1-3, is EADIYQTPRYLVIGTGKKITLECSQTMGHDKMYWYQQDPGMELHLIHYSYGVNSTEKGDLSSESTVSRIRTEHFPLTLESARPSHTSQYLCASSRAGSGNTIYFGEGSWLTVV.

The chain recombines TRBV7-9 with TRBJ2-7; 8 nucleotides line up with TRBD1. The V gene end was trimmed by 5 bases and the J gene end by 4 bases; junction bases not matched to a gene: 1. CDR1 is SEHNR, CDR2 FQNEAQ, per germline (reference sequence). CDR3 size: 12 residues. The CDR3: CASSRTGYEQYF. The CDR3 coding sequence is TGTGCCAGCAGCCGGACAGGGTACGAGCAGTACTTC.

The chain has TRBV27 and TRBJ2-1; possibly TRBD1 or TRBD2 for D (6 bases each). The length of the CDR3 is 14 residues. Germline assignment: CDR1 MNHEY and CDR2 SMNVEV (reference sequence). V lost 3 bases and J lost 6, with 12 bases in between. This CDR3 reads CASSFGGQSNEQFF. For the CDR3, the DNA is TGTGCCAGCAGTTTTGGGGGGCAGAGCAATGAGCAGTTCTTC.

The chain uses TRBV7-9 and TRBJ2-5; 9 nucleotides line up with TRBD2. The V gene's germline CDR1 is SEHNR and CDR2 FQNEAQ (reference sequence). V dropped 0 bases and J dropped 6; count of bases not matched to a gene: 8. CDR3 length: 16 residues. This CDR3 is CASSLATAGGLKTQYF. CDR3 nucleotides: TGTGCCAGCAGCTTAGCGACGGCGGGGGGGCTGAAGACCCAGTACTTC.

V gene TRBV7-2 combines with J gene TRBJ2-5; no definite D call. The CDR3 has 18 amino acids. Trimming stripped 4 bases from V and 4 bases from J, with 25 bases between. The germline gives CDR1 SGHTA, CDR2 FQGNSA. CDR3 sequence reads: CASSSPGILAIRGETQYF. CDR3 in DNA: TGTGCCAGCAGCTCCCCAGGTATATTGGCGATCCGAGGAGAGACCCAGTACTTC.

J is TRBJ1-2 and V is TRBV6-5, with 7 bases that match TRBD1. The CDR3 consists of 13 residues. Germline trimming cut 6 bases from V and 2 bases from J; bases unmatched to any gene: 3. CDR1 MNHEY and CDR2 SVGAGI come from the germline V gene. The chain's CDR3 is CASRTGANYGYTF. Written as DNA, the CDR3 is TGTGCCAGCAGAACAGGGGCCAACTATGGCTACACCTTC.

This chain links TRBV2 with TRBJ2-3; unclear D gene. V gave up 6 bases and J gave up 2 bases, with 9 bases separating them. The CDR3 is 13 residues long. The V gene's germline CDR1 is SNHLY and CDR2 FYNNEI. The CDR3 DNA reads as TGTGCCAGCAGCGACCGGTTCACAGATACGCAGTATTTT. Amino acid sequence: CASSDRFTDTQYF.

The genes are TRBV6-2 or TRBV6-3 and TRBJ2-7; 8 nucleotides agree with TRBD1. CDR3 size: 14 residues. CDR1 MNHEY and CDR2 SVGEGT come from the germline V gene. V was pared by 6 bases and J by 6 bases, with 10 bases of the junction left unmatched. The CDR3 DNA sequence: TGTGCCAGCAGCCCTAGGACAGGGTGGCTCGAGCAGTACTTC. It yields the protein CASSPRTGWLEQYF.

CDR3 region: CATSRELANQPQHF. CDR3 nucleotide sequence: TGTGCCACCAGCAGAGAACTAGCAAATCAGCCCCAGCATTTT. The genes are TRBV15 and TRBJ1-5; the D is unclear. There are 14 residues in the CDR3. Looked up from germline, CDR1 is LNHNV and CDR2 is YYDKDF (reference sequence). Trimming shortened V by 0 bases and J by 4 bases, and 7 bases separated the two germline ends.

The V and J genes are TRBV13 and TRBJ2-2, with D perhaps TRBD1 (6 bases). This CDR3 is built from 16 residues. The germline V and J ends were trimmed by 2 bases and 2 bases, with 12 bases remaining between them. Germline-derived CDR1 and CDR2 are PRHDT and FYEKMQ (reference sequence). In nucleotides, the CDR3 is TGTGCCAGCAGCTTAAAGGGCAGGGGTAACACCGGGGAGCTGTTTTTT. This translates into CASSLKGRGNTGELFF.

The chain employs TRBV2 and TRBJ2-3; 7 nucleotides agree with TRBD2. The CDR3 is 15 amino acids. Germline values: CDR1 SNHLY, CDR2 FYNNEI. V was clipped by 4 bases and J by 0 bases; unmatched bases: 4. The CDR3 protein is CASSASGTSTDTQYF. For the CDR3, the DNA is TGTGCCAGCAGTGCCAGCGGGACTAGCACAGATACGCAGTATTTT.

With regard to this clone: The same CDR3 also results from other DNA sequences found in this sample. The chain couples TRBV4-1 to TRBJ2-7; no reliable D call. The V gene lost 1 base and the J gene lost 1 base, with 5 bases spanning the gap. Germline V CDR1 and CDR2: MGHRA, YSYEKL. The CDR3 length is 13 residues. CDR3 region: CASSQGPSYEQYF. CDR3 nucleotides: TGCGCCAGCAGCCAAGGTCCTTCCTACGAGCAGTACTTC.

The chain is built from TRBV2 and TRBJ2-7; 8 bases agree with TRBD1. Germline V CDR1 and CDR2: SNHLY, FYNNEI. The J segment lost 0 bases and the V segment lost 3 bases, leaving 16 bases of the junction unmatched. CDR3 size: 19 residues. This CDR3 reads CASSEFPLGVGTGSYEQYF. The CDR3 DNA reads TGTGCCAGCAGTGAGTTTCCTCTGGGTGTGGGGACAGGCTCCTACGAGCAGTACTTC.

The chain has TRBV13 and TRBJ2-3, with 8 positions matching TRBD1. CDR3 length: 16 amino acids. The J segment lost 3 bases and the V segment lost 0 bases, leaving 5 bases of the junction unmatched. Germline V CDR1 and CDR2: PRHDT, FYEKMQ (reference sequence). DNA of the CDR3: TGTGCCAGCAGCTTAGGGGCAGGGGGCAAAACAGATACGCAGTATTTT. This encodes CASSLGAGGKTDTQYF.

The chain has TRBV5-1 and TRBJ1-2; the D gene is possibly TRBD1 (6 bases). The V gene lost 7 bases and the J gene lost 2 bases, with 21 bases spanning the gap. The CDR3 has 16 residues. Germline V gene sequence: CDR1 SGHRS, CDR2 YFSETQ. The CDR3: CASRPRGDTGNYGYTF. CDR3 sequence (DNA): TGCGCCAGCCGCCCCCGGGGGGACACTGGAAACTATGGCTACACCTTC. Based on the CDR3 plus reference TRBV5-1 and TRBJ1-2, the full variable domain is KAGVTQTPRYLIKTRGQQVTLSCSPISGHRSVSWYQQTPGQGLQFLFEYFSETQRNKGNFPGRFSGRQFSNSRSEMNVSTLELGDSALYLCASRPRGDTGNYGYTFGSGTRLTVV.

The chain recombines TRBV6-5 with TRBJ2-7, with D tentatively TRBD1 (6 bases). From germline, CDR1 is MNHEY and CDR2 SVGAGI. Deletions cut 6 bases from V and 4 bases from J, with 16 bases between. The length of the CDR3 is 14 residues. CDR3: CASRPFRGVYEQYF. The CDR3 nucleotides read TGTGCCAGCAGGCCCTTCAGGGGAGTGTACGAGCAGTACTTC.

This clone occurred once. The chain combines TRBV29-1 with TRBJ2-5; the match to TRBD2 covers 8 bases. Germline V gives CDR1 SQVTM, CDR2 ANQGSEA. This CDR3 spans 18 amino acids. After removal of 6 bases from V and 4 bases from J, the junction contained 22 bases not matched to a gene. CDR3 in amino acids: CSVAGADSGGLKGETQYF. The CDR3 nucleotides are TGCAGCGTGGCGGGGGCGGACAGCGGGGGACTTAAGGGAGAGACCCAGTACTTC. Full variable domain (rest looked up from reference TRBV29-1 and TRBJ2-5): SAVISQKPSRDICQRGTSLTIQCQVDSQVTMMFWYRQQPGQSLTLIATANQGSEATYESGFVIDKFPISRPNLTFSTLTVSNMSPEDSSIYLCSVAGADSGGLKGETQYFGPGTRLLVL.

The rearrangement joins TRBV3-1 (or the pseudogene TRBV3-2) to TRBJ1-2, with D possibly TRBD1 on 5 matching bases. This CDR3 spans 12 amino acids. Germline V gene sequence: CDR1 LGHDT, CDR2 YNNKEL (reference sequence). Between the trimmed V and J ends, which lost 4 bases and 7 bases, there was a span of 10 bases. CDR3 region: CASSPPGGGYTF. CDR3 bases: TGTGCCAGCAGCCCTCCCGGGGGTGGCTACACCTTC.

This sequence joins TRBV18 and TRBJ2-3; D is perhaps TRBD2 (6 bases). Germline V gene data show CDR1 as KGHSH and CDR2 as LQKENI. Trimming left V 1 base short and J 5 bases short, with 10 bases between. CDR3 length equals 14 residues. CDR3 residues: CASSPLRDGDTQYF. The CDR3 DNA sequence: TGTGCCAGCTCACCACTGCGGGATGGAGATACGCAGTATTTT.

The chain has TRBV5-8 and TRBJ1-4, with a tentative D call TRBD1 (6 bases). Deletions cut 4 bases from V and 11 bases from J, with 9 bases between. Germline V gene data show CDR1 as SGHTS and CDR2 as YDEGEE. This CDR3 spans 11 amino acids. CDR3 sequence reads: CASSRTDKLFF. CDR3 DNA: TGTGCCAGCAGCAGGACAGACAAACTGTTTTTT.

The rearrangement uses TRBV10-2 and TRBJ1-2; the D is unclear. The CDR3 spans 14 residues. Germline values: CDR1 WSHSY, CDR2 SAAADI. V was clipped by 1 base and J by 1 base, with 7 bases between them. The CDR3 coding sequence is TGCGCCAGCAGTGAGTTTTATGGTAACTATGGCTACACCTTC. Translated, it gives CASSEFYGNYGYTF.

This chain joins TRBV5-6 and TRBJ1-1, with D tentatively TRBD1 (5 bases). This CDR3 contains 15 residues. Trimming left V 5 bases short and J 2 bases short, with 16 bases between. Germline V lookup: CDR1 SGHDT, CDR2 YYEEEE. CDR3 nucleotides: TGTGCCAGCAGTCTAACCCAGGGAAGCAACACTGAAGCTTTCTTT. The encoded protein is CASSLTQGSNTEAFF.

This chain links TRBV4-1 with TRBJ1-1; TRBD1 aligns across 7 bases. Germline loops: CDR1 MGHRA, CDR2 YSYEKL. V was clipped by 0 bases and J by 1 base; unmatched bases: 2. The CDR3 is 15 amino acids. The CDR3 DNA is TGCGCCAGCAGCCAAGATCGACAGGGGAACACTGAAGCTTTCTTT. Translating it yields CASSQDRQGNTEAFF.

This clone was counted once. This rearrangement joins TRBV9 to TRBJ1-1, with D perhaps TRBD1 (6 bases). In germline, CDR1 is SGDLS, CDR2 YYNGEE. The V gene lost 3 bases and the J gene lost 5 bases, with 17 bases spanning the gap. The CDR3 loop spans 15 amino acids. The CDR3: CASSAATGQGTEAFF. The CDR3 nucleotides read TGTGCCAGCAGCGCGGCTACAGGGCAAGGGACTGAAGCTTTCTTT.

The rearrangement uses TRBV3-1 (or the pseudogene TRBV3-2) and TRBJ1-1; D might be TRBD1 (5 bases). This CDR3 is built from 15 residues. In germline, CDR1 is LGHDT, CDR2 YNNKEL (reference sequence). V dropped 0 bases and J dropped 10 bases, with 18 bases sitting between them. CDR3 sequence reads: CASSQDRGGGVGAFF. CDR3 nucleotide sequence: TGTGCCAGCAGCCAAGATCGCGGGGGAGGGGTGGGAGCTTTCTTT.

V is TRBV11-2 and J is TRBJ2-7, with 7 bases aligning to TRBD1. Germline V CDR1 and CDR2: SGHAT, FQNNGV. The CDR3 totals 14 residues. The V and J ends lost 8 bases and 3 bases, in that order; junction bases with no gene match: 10. CDR3 DNA sequence: TGTGCCAGCCGGGCCCCAGACAGGGACTACGAGCAGTACTTC. Its protein product is CASRAPDRDYEQYF. Full variable domain (missing parts from reference TRBV11-2 and TRBJ2-7): EAGVAQSPRYKIIEKRQSVAFWCNPISGHATLYWYQQILGQGPKLLIQFQNNGVVDDSQLPKDRFSAERLKGVDSTLKIQPAKLEDSAVYLCASRAPDRDYEQYFGPGTRLTVT.

The chain links TRBV5-1 to TRBJ2-1, with TRBD2 identical over 8 bases. The germline gives CDR1 SGHRS, CDR2 YFSETQ. After removal of 2 bases from V and 8 bases from J, the junction contained 6 bases not matched to a gene. The CDR3 is 14 residues long. The CDR3 sequence: CASSFRGGLYEQFF. The CDR3 bases are TGCGCCAGCAGCTTCCGGGGGGGCCTGTATGAGCAGTTCTTC.

The genes are TRBV6-6 and TRBJ2-7; D remains ambiguous. This CDR3 contains 12 residues. CDR1 is MNHNY and CDR2 is SVGAGI in the germline V gene (reference sequence). With 6 bases removed from V and 3 bases from J, the gap between germline ends came to 9 bases. CDR3 loop: CASSPGVYEQYF. CDR3 bases: TGTGCCAGCAGCCCGGGCGTCTACGAGCAGTACTTC.

The chain couples TRBV19 to TRBJ2-1, with 11 bases fitting TRBD2. Germline CDR1 and CDR2: LNHDA and SQIVND (reference sequence). The CDR3 consists of 17 residues. V shed 6 bases, J shed 0 bases, and the junction held 7 bases outside the gene matches. For the CDR3, the DNA is TGTGCCAGTAGCACTAGCGGGGGCCGTAACTCCTACAATGAGCAGTTCTTC. Its protein product is CASSTSGGRNSYNEQFF.